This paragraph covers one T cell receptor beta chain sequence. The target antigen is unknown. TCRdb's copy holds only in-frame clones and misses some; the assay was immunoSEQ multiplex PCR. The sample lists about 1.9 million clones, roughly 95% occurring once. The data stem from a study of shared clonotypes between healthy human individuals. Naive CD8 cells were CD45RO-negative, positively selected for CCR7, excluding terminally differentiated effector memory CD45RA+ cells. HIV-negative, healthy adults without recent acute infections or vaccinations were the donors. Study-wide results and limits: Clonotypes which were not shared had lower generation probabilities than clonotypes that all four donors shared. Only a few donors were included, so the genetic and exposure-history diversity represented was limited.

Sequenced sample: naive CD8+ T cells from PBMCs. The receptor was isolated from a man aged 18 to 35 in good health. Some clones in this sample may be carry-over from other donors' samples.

CDR3 coding DNA: TGTGCCAGTAGTATAGGAGGGAATGCCGATGAAAAACTGTTTTTT. Residues: CASSIGGNADEKLFF. The J gene is TRBJ1-4, the V gene TRBV19; D gene uncertain. V dropped 1 base and J dropped 6 bases, with 12 bases sitting between them. This CDR3 spans 15 amino acids. Germline lookup yields CDR1 LNHDA and CDR2 SQIVND (reference sequence).